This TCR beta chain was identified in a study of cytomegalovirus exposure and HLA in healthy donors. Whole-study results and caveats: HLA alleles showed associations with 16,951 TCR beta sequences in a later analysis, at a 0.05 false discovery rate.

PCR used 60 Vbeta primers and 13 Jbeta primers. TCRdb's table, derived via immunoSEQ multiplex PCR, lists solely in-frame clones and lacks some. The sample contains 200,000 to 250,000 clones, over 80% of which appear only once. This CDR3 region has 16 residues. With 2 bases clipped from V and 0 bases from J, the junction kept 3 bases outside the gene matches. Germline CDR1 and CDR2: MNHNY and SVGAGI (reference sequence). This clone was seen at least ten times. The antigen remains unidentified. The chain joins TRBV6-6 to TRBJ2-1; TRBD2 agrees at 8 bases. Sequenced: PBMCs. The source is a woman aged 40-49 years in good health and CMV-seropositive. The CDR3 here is CASSYQRGSSYNEQFF. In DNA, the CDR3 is TGTGCCAGCAGTTACCAGCGGGGGAGCTCCTACAATGAGCAGTTCTTC.